Each of the 32 T cell receptor beta chains below was sequenced from the same sample in a study of blood T cell repertoires in COVID-19. Libraries were prepared by immunoSEQ multiplex PCR; TCRdb keeps only in-frame clonotypes and omits some of them. The sample has fewer than 450,000 clones, approximately 85% seen once; the top ten hold about 2.1%. The source material was PBMCs or T cells enriched from blood (not recorded which). Every receptor here comes from a woman between 40 and 55 years old with acute COVID-19.

The DNA of the CDR3 is TGTGCCAGCAGCTTTCTAGAGTTGGAGCAGTTCTTC. This gives the protein CASSFLELEQFF. The chain joins TRBV7-9 to TRBJ2-1; D gene ambiguous. The CDR3 has 12 residues. Trimming cost V 3 bases and J 10 bases, with 10 bases left between them. Germline CDR1 SEHNR, CDR2 FQNEAQ (reference sequence).

This clone was seen only once. The rearrangement uses TRBV5-1 and TRBJ1-1, with D tentatively TRBD1 (5 bases). V was cut by 2 bases and J by 3 bases, with 11 bases left in between. Germline V CDR1 and CDR2: SGHRS, YFSETQ. CDR3 length: 14 residues. The chain's CDR3 is CASSFSREDTEAFF. CDR3 coding DNA: TGCGCCAGCAGCTTTTCCAGGGAGGACACTGAAGCTTTCTTT.

V usage is TRBV19 and J usage is TRBJ2-7; a weak D match, TRBD1 (5 bases). The germline V and J ends were trimmed by 4 bases and 3 bases, with 10 bases remaining between them. Per germline, CDR1 LNHDA and CDR2 SQIVND (reference sequence). The CDR3 is 13 amino acids. The CDR3 is CASSTDRGYEQYF. CDR3 coding DNA: TGTGCCAGTAGTACCGACAGAGGCTACGAGCAGTACTTC.

The gene calls are TRBV5-1 and TRBJ1-4; the D gene is possibly TRBD1 (6 bases). Trimming stripped 0 bases from V and 8 bases from J, with 11 bases between. The CDR3 extends over 14 amino acids. Germline V gene lookup returns CDR1 SGHRS and CDR2 YFSETQ. The DNA of the CDR3 is TGCGCCAGCAGCTTGGACAGGGCAGAAGAAAAACTGTTTTTT. Amino acids: CASSLDRAEEKLFF.

The chain joins TRBV7-9 to TRBJ1-2; D may be TRBD1 (5 bases). The CDR3 has 13 amino acids. Germline loops: CDR1 SEHNR, CDR2 FQNEAQ (reference sequence). V shed 6 bases and J shed 4 bases, with 12 bases lying between them. The CDR3 protein is CASRTDGLYGYTF. As DNA, the CDR3 is TGTGCCAGCAGGACAGACGGTCTCTATGGCTACACCTTC.

The sample holds a few counts of this clone. The chain is built from TRBV18 and TRBJ2-1; D is unclear. The germline V and J ends were trimmed by 2 bases and 11 bases, with 13 bases remaining between them. The CDR3 is made up of 13 amino acids. CDR1 and CDR2 (germline): KGHSH, LQKENI. The CDR3 DNA is TGTGCCAGCTCACCAGGGCCCCTCGGAAAGCAGTTCTTC. As protein: CASSPGPLGKQFF.

This clone was recorded once. The chain recombines TRBV12-3 or TRBV12-4 with TRBJ2-5, with a possible D match to TRBD2 (6 bases). The CDR3 covers 11 residues. V was pared by 3 bases and J by 7 bases, with 6 bases between. CDR3 region: CASSLGGTQYF. The CDR3 DNA sequence: TGTGCCAGCAGTTTGGGGGGGACCCAGTACTTC.

The chain has TRBV11-2 and TRBJ1-2; no reliable D call. V was cut by 4 bases and J by 0 bases, with 6 bases left in between. This CDR3 is built from 13 residues. Germline V gene data show CDR1 as SGHAT and CDR2 as FQNNGV. In DNA, the CDR3 is TGTGCCAGCAGCTCCGGAGCTAACTATGGCTACACCTTC. It encodes CASSSGANYGYTF.

The rearrangement joins TRBV19 to TRBJ2-2; TRBD2 matches at 9 bases. The germline V gene encodes CDR1 LNHDA and CDR2 SQIVND (reference sequence). With 6 bases clipped from V and 6 bases from J, the junction kept 11 bases outside the gene matches. The CDR3 runs to 16 residues. The CDR3 DNA follows: TGTGCCAGTAGCTCCGGGGCTAGCGGGGCTGCCGGGGAGCTGTTTTTT. This translates into CASSSGASGAAGELFF. The full variable domain, rest sourced from reference TRBV19 and TRBJ2-2, is DGGITQSPKYLFRKEGQNVTLSCEQNLNHDAMYWYRQDPGQGLRLIYYSQIVNDFQKGDIAEGYSVSREKKESFPLTVTSAQKNPTAFYLCASSSGASGAAGELFFGEGSRLTVL.

The chain employs TRBV7-6 and TRBJ2-7; a possible D gene is TRBD1 (5 bases). CDR3 length: 14 residues. Trimming cost V 4 bases and J 2 bases, with 12 bases left between them. Germline CDR1 reads SGHVS; CDR2 reads FNYEAQ. CDR3 sequence reads: CASSSRTPPYEQYF. The CDR3 DNA follows: TGTGCCAGCAGCTCGAGGACACCCCCCTACGAGCAGTACTTC. Filled out from reference TRBV7-6 and TRBJ2-7, the complete variable domain reads GAGVSQSPRYKVTKRGQDVALRCDPISGHVSLYWYRQALGQGPEFLTYFNYEAQQDKSGLPNDRFSAERPEGSISTLTIQRTEQRDSAMYRCASSSRTPPYEQYFGPGTRLTVT.

J is TRBJ1-2 and V is TRBV29-1; D gene ambiguous. This CDR3 contains 13 residues. CDR1 SQVTM and CDR2 ANQGSEA come from the germline V gene. V lost 3 bases and J 8 bases, leaving 16 bases between the germline ends. CDR3 DNA: TGCAGCGTTGACTTCCTAGTCGGTGGGGGCTACACCTTC. Its translation: CSVDFLVGGGYTF.

J is TRBJ2-1 and V is TRBV18; no definite D call. The CDR3 is made up of 15 amino acids. Germline CDR1 and CDR2: KGHSH and LQKENI. V was pared by 2 bases and J by 6 bases, with 14 bases between. CDR3 coding DNA: TGTGCCAGCTCACCATTGGCGTCCCGCGGCAATGAGCAGTTCTTC. Translating gives CASSPLASRGNEQFF.

The chain recombines TRBV12-3 or TRBV12-4 with TRBJ1-2, with no clear D. This CDR3 has 13 amino acids. Trimming stripped 1 base from V and 5 bases from J, with 8 bases between. For the CDR3, the DNA is TGTGCCAGCAGTTTAGGGCCCGCTTATGGCTACACCTTC. Encoded protein: CASSLGPAYGYTF.

For this clone: Different DNA sequences within this sample yield the same CDR3. The chain uses TRBV12-3 or TRBV12-4 and TRBJ1-2; 7 positions match TRBD1. J lost 2 bases, V lost 5 bases, and 2 bases had no gene match. This CDR3 is built from 13 residues. CDR3 residues: CASSLTGNYGYTF. The CDR3 DNA reads as TGTGCCAGCAGTCTGACAGGGAACTATGGCTACACCTTC.

This chain links TRBV6-5 with TRBJ2-7; TRBD1 matches 7 bases. Losses at the gene ends were 6 bases for V and 6 bases for J; bases not matched to a gene: 5. CDR1 and CDR2 (germline): MNHEY, SVGAGI. The CDR3 spans 12 residues. The CDR3 sequence: CASRSDRAEQYF. The DNA of the CDR3 is TGTGCCAGCAGGTCCGACAGGGCCGAGCAGTACTTC.

V and J are TRBV4-1 and TRBJ1-1; no clear D. Germline CDR1 MGHRA, CDR2 YSYEKL. V lost 1 base, J lost 6 bases, and 9 bases lay in between. The CDR3 totals 13 residues. The CDR3 sequence: CASSQASGPEAFF. DNA of the CDR3: TGCGCCAGCAGCCAAGCTAGCGGACCTGAAGCTTTCTTT.

V usage is TRBV6-1 and J usage is TRBJ1-1; D is unresolved. V was cut by 3 bases and J by 6 bases, with 14 bases left in between. The CDR3 is 14 residues long. Germline V gene lookup returns CDR1 MNHNS and CDR2 SASEGT. The DNA of the CDR3 is TGTGCCAGCAGTGATGAGTATTCGCGCCCTGAAGCTTTCTTT. As protein: CASSDEYSRPEAFF.

The genes are TRBV29-1 and TRBJ2-7; TRBD2 is a possible D gene (6 bases). The CDR3 extends over 13 amino acids. V was clipped by 6 bases and J by 0 bases, with 12 bases between them. Looked up from germline, CDR1 is SQVTM and CDR2 is ANQGSEA. The CDR3 spells CSVGTSSSYEQYF. CDR3 sequence (DNA): TGCAGCGTCGGGACTTCGAGCTCCTACGAGCAGTACTTC.

The rearrangement links TRBV24-1 to TRBJ1-4; 8 nucleotides align to TRBD1. Germline assignment: CDR1 KGHDR and CDR2 SFDVKD. The CDR3 covers 18 residues. J gave up 0 bases and V 5 bases, and 10 bases lay outside the gene matches. The CDR3 spells CATSAGQGRGATNEKLFF. DNA for the CDR3: TGTGCCACCAGTGCCGGACAGGGCCGCGGGGCAACTAATGAAAAACTGTTTTTT.

This clone was counted a single time. This chain joins TRBV28 and TRBJ2-7, with a weak D call TRBD1 (5 bases). CDR1 and CDR2 (germline): MDHEN, SYDVKM. The V gene lost 1 base and the J gene lost 6 bases, with 16 bases spanning the gap. CDR3 length: 15 amino acids. CDR3: CASSLLGQGLGEQYF. The CDR3 region has the DNA TGTGCCAGCAGTTTATTGGGGCAGGGCCTTGGCGAGCAGTACTTC.

The chain couples TRBV6-6 to TRBJ1-3; 7 bases fit TRBD1. CDR1 is MNHNY, CDR2 SVGAGI, per germline (reference sequence). Losses at the gene ends were 5 bases for V and 0 bases for J; bases not matched to a gene: 10. The CDR3 runs 17 residues. The CDR3 loop is CASSPIYRGRSGNTIYF. The CDR3 DNA follows: TGTGCCAGCAGTCCAATTTACAGGGGCCGCTCTGGAAACACCATATATTTT.

The CDR3 region has the DNA TGTGCCAGCAAAGAGGACAGGGCTAATGAAAAACTGTTTTTT. Protein sequence: CASKEDRANEKLFF. The V call is TRBV27, the J call TRBJ1-4; 8 positions agree with TRBD1. The CDR3 extends over 14 amino acids. Germline V gene sequence: CDR1 MNHEY, CDR2 SMNVEV (reference sequence). The J segment lost 3 bases and the V segment lost 7 bases, leaving 4 bases of the junction unmatched.

V usage is TRBV3-1 (or the pseudogene TRBV3-2) and J usage is TRBJ2-1, with 8 bases matching TRBD2. V was pared by 7 bases and J by 6 bases, with 8 bases of the junction left unmatched. This CDR3 spans 14 amino acids. Germline V gives CDR1 LGHDT, CDR2 YNNKEL (reference sequence). The chain's CDR3 is CASTDTRGANEQFF. The CDR3 nucleotides are TGTGCCAGCACAGATACGCGGGGGGCCAATGAGCAGTTCTTC.

The rearrangement uses TRBV18 and TRBJ2-7; the match to TRBD1 covers 7 bases. Trimming removed 0 bases from V and 4 bases from J; junction bases left unmatched: 0. In germline, CDR1 is KGHSH, CDR2 LQKENI. The CDR3 contains 13 residues. CDR3 protein: CASSPPQGYEQYF. Here the CDR3 DNA reads TGTGCCAGCTCACCACCACAGGGGTACGAGCAGTACTTC.

This chain uses TRBV5-1 with TRBJ2-5; 12 bases agree with TRBD2. This CDR3 has 19 amino acids. Looked up from germline, CDR1 is SGHRS and CDR2 is YFSETQ. V gave up 3 bases and J gave up 0 bases; unmatched junction bases: 12. CDR3 in amino acids: CASSSTTLTSGGYQETQYF. In DNA, the CDR3 is TGCGCCAGCAGCTCAACCACGCTGACTAGCGGGGGTTACCAAGAGACCCAGTACTTC.

V gene TRBV4-1 combines with J gene TRBJ2-7; 9 positions agree with TRBD1. V gave up 4 bases and J gave up 0 bases; unmatched junction bases: 13. The CDR3 totals 18 residues. CDR1 MGHRA and CDR2 YSYEKL come from the germline V gene. The CDR3 DNA is TGCGCCAGCAGCCCGGTCCCGGGACAGGGCAGTGGCTCCTACGAGCAGTACTTC. It specifies CASSPVPGQGSGSYEQYF.

In DNA form, the CDR3 reads TGTGCCAGCAGCTTACAGGGTTCTAGCACAGATACGCAGTATTTT. This gives the protein CASSLQGSSTDTQYF. This chain joins TRBV7-2 and TRBJ2-3; TRBD1 might be the D (5 bases). The CDR3 is made up of 15 amino acids. In germline, CDR1 is SGHTA, CDR2 FQGNSA. Trimming cost V 2 bases and J 0 bases, with 9 bases left between them.

The chain links TRBV7-9 to TRBJ1-4; 7 bases fit TRBD1. This CDR3 is built from 15 residues. J lost 7 bases, V lost 1 base, and 6 bases had no gene match. Germline-derived CDR1 and CDR2 are SEHNR and FQNEAQ (reference sequence). The CDR3 spells CASSLVGTVGEKLFF. The DNA of the CDR3 is TGTGCCAGCAGCTTAGTGGGGACAGTAGGTGAAAAACTGTTTTTT. The variable domain in full, with the rest retrieved from reference TRBV7-9 and TRBJ1-4, is DTGVSQNPRHKITKRGQNVTFRCDPISEHNRLYWYRQTLGQGPEFLTYFQNEAQLEKSRLLSDRFSAERPKGSFSTLEIQRTEQGDSAMYLCASSLVGTVGEKLFFGSGTQLSVL.

About this clone: The sample holds other DNA sequences that translate to the same CDR3. The chain employs TRBV29-1 and TRBJ1-5, with D possibly TRBD1 on 5 matching bases. The CDR3 spans 12 residues. V dropped 6 bases and J dropped 4 bases, with 10 bases sitting between them. CDR1 is SQVTM and CDR2 is ANQGSEA in the germline V gene. Here the CDR3 reads CSVGGGNQPQHF. The CDR3 coding sequence is TGCAGCGTGGGGGGTGGGAATCAGCCCCAGCATTTT.

The V and J genes are TRBV30 and TRBJ1-2; D ambiguous. V lost 0 bases, J lost 6 bases, and 20 bases lay in between. Germline CDR1 reads GTSNPN; CDR2 reads SVGIG (reference sequence). This CDR3 has 16 residues. As DNA, the CDR3 is TGTGCCTGGAGTGTGGGGAGGGTTTTTTACCCGGATGGCTACACCTTC. Protein product: CAWSVGRVFYPDGYTF.

The J gene is TRBJ2-5, the V gene TRBV7-9; the match to TRBD2 covers 12 bases. Looked up from germline, CDR1 is SEHNR and CDR2 is FQNEAQ (reference sequence). Trimming at V came to 5 bases and at J to 5 bases, leaving 6 bases not matched to a gene. The CDR3 extends over 15 amino acids. The CDR3 sequence: CASSKTSGGVETQYF. As DNA, the CDR3 is TGTGCCAGCAGCAAGACTAGCGGGGGAGTGGAGACCCAGTACTTC.

The chain combines TRBV6-5 with TRBJ1-2, with unresolved D. CDR1 MNHEY and CDR2 SVGAGI come from the germline V gene. Trimming took off 1 base at V and 8 bases at J, with 17 bases between the two ends. The CDR3 length is 15 residues. In DNA form, the CDR3 reads TGTGCCAGCAGTTACTATCGCCGTACCGAGGCGGGCTACACCTTC. It specifies CASSYYRRTEAGYTF.